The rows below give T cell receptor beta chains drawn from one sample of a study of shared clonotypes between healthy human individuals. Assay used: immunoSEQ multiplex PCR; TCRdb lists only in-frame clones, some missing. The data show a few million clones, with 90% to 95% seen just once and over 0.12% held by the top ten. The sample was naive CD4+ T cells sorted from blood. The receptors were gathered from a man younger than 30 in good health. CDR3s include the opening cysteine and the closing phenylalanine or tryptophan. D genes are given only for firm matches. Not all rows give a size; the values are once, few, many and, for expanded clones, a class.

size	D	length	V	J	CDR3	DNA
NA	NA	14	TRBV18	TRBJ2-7	CASSQSSGPYEQYF	TGTGCCAGCTCACAGTCGTCAGGGCCCTACGAGCAGTACTTC
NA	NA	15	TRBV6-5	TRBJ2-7	CASSPRAFGGYEQYF	TGTGCCAGCAGCCCCCGGGCCTTTGGGGGATACGAGCAGTACTTC
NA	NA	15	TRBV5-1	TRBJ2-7	CASSLISGQIYEQYF	TGCGCCAGCAGCTTGATCTCGGGACAAATCTACGAGCAGTACTTC
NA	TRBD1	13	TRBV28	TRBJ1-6	CASSLRQGKPLHF	TGTGCCAGCAGTTTAAGACAGGGAAAGCCCCTCCACTTT
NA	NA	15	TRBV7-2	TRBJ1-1	CASSSTGTMNTEAFF	TGTGCCAGCAGCTCCACCGGCACAATGAACACTGAAGCTTTCTTT
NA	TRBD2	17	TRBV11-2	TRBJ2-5	CASSFRGVSGRGETQYF	TGTGCCAGCAGCTTCAGGGGTGTCAGCGGGAGAGGAGAGACCCAGTACTTC
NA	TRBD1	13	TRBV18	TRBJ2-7	CASSPTGAYEQYF	TGTGCCAGCTCACCTACAGGGGCCTACGAGCAGTACTTC
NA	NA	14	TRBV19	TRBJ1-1	CASSMGQMNTEAFF	TGTGCCAGTAGTATGGGGCAGATGAACACTGAAGCTTTCTTT
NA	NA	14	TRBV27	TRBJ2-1	CASSLSVMGGEQFF	TGTGCCAGCAGTTTATCGGTGATGGGTGGGGAGCAGTTCTTC
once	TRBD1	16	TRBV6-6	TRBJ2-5	CASSYSDRGHRETQYF	TGTGCCAGCAGTTACTCCGACAGGGGGCATCGGGAGACCCAGTACTTC
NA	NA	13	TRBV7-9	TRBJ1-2	CASSLVGGYGYTF	TGTGCCAGCAGCTTAGTCGGGGGCTATGGCTACACCTTC
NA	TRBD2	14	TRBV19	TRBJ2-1	CASSRTSGSNEQFF	TGTGCCAGTAGTCGGACTAGCGGGAGCAATGAGCAGTTCTTC
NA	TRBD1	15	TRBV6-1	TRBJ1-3	CASSVTGYNGNTIYF	TGTGCCAGCAGTGTGACAGGGTACAATGGAAACACCATATATTTT
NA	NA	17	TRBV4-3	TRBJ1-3	CASSQDHPGSSGNTIYF	TGCGCCAGCAGCCAAGATCACCCCGGGAGTTCTGGAAACACCATATATTTT
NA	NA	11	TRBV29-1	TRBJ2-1	CSVGAYNEQFF	TGCAGCGTTGGGGCTTACAATGAGCAGTTCTTC
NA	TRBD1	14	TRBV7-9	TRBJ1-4	CASSLRGLDEKLFF	TGTGCCAGCAGCTTAAGGGGGCTGGACGAAAAACTGTTTTTT